Shown below are 10 T cell receptor beta chains from a single sample sequenced in a study of blood T cells in healthy people across ages. A second PCR, run for roughly 7 to 12 cycles, used a sample-barcoded 5' primer plus a J-beta primer mix. Each CDR3 protein gets one entry after TCRdb re-called the 5' RACE reads with MiXCR. The sample lists around 650,000 distinct CDR3 sequences, about 30% occurring once. Source material: blood. These receptor sequences come from a woman over 75 in good health.

This chain connects TRBV7-2 to TRBJ1-2, with D possibly matching TRBD1 (6 bases). V dropped 5 bases and J dropped 8 bases, with 15 bases sitting between them. Germline V gene lookup returns CDR1 SGHTA and CDR2 FQGNSA. The CDR3 consists of 13 residues. CDR3 sequence: CASSPLPGDGYTF. CDR3 nucleotides: TGTGCCAGCAGCCCCCTCCCAGGGGACGGCTACACCTTC. Drawing the rest from reference TRBV7-2 and TRBJ1-2, the complete variable domain is GAGVSQSPSNKVTEKGKDVELRCDPISGHTALYWYRQSLGQGLEFLIYFQGNSAPDKSGLPSDRFSAERTGGSVSTLTIQRTQQEDSAVYLCASSPLPGDGYTFGSGTRLTVV.

The CDR3 protein is CASSELAGQGSETQYF. The CDR3 DNA reads as TGTGCCAGCAGTGAACTTGCCGGACAGGGATCAGAGACCCAGTACTTC. The V call is TRBV6-1, the J call TRBJ2-5, with TRBD1 identical over 8 bases. Germline V lookup: CDR1 MNHNS, CDR2 SASEGT. CDR3 length: 16 amino acids. V lost 2 bases to trimming and J lost 4 bases; unmatched junction nucleotides: 9.

There are many counts of this clonotype. V is TRBV6-1 and J is TRBJ2-5; TRBD2 matches 11 bases. Germline assignment: CDR1 MNHNS and CDR2 SASEGT. The CDR3 runs 20 residues. J was trimmed by 5 bases and V by 4 bases; bases with no gene match: 21. CDR3 nucleotide sequence: TGTGCCAGCAGTGTTTCGACTAGCGGGGCCTTTAGTTCCCTTAGGGAGACCCAGTACTTC. Translating it yields CASSVSTSGAFSSLRETQYF.

For this clonotype: Being one base from a much bigger clone, this may be a read error. The CDR3 sequence: CASSPHNRGGYGQYF. Here the CDR3 DNA reads TGTGCCAGCTCACCACACAACAGGGGAGGATACGGGCAGTACTTC. This chain links TRBV18 with TRBJ2-7, with a tentative D call TRBD1 (7 bases). Germline CDR1 reads KGHSH; CDR2 reads LQKENI. This CDR3 has 15 amino acids.

This clonotype was detected ten times or more. The V call is TRBV20-1, the J call TRBJ2-1; 8 positions match TRBD2. The CDR3 totals 15 residues. CDR1 and CDR2 (germline): DFQATT, SNEGSKA (reference sequence). V was clipped by 3 bases and J by 2 bases; unmatched bases: 6. CDR3: CSARAVAGTYNEQFF. CDR3 in DNA: TGCAGTGCTAGGGCCGTAGCGGGGACCTACAATGAGCAGTTCTTC.

For this clonotype: This may be a read error: a much more frequent sequence differs by one nucleotide. The V call is TRBV12-3 or TRBV12-4, the J call TRBJ2-7; 11 bases are shared with TRBD2. CDR3 length equals 15 residues. Trimming removed 5 bases from V and 7 bases from J; junction bases left unmatched: 10. The CDR3 here is CASSTTSGVDNEQYF. The CDR3 nucleotides read TGTGCCAGCAGTACGACTAGCGGGGTGGACAATGAGCAGTACTTC.

The sample holds many counts of this clonotype. The chain is built from TRBV7-9 and TRBJ2-7; TRBD2 might be the D (5 bases). V gave up 1 base and J gave up 3 bases, with 10 bases separating them. The CDR3 runs to 14 residues. The V gene's germline CDR1 is SEHNR and CDR2 FQNEAQ (reference sequence). CDR3 in amino acids: CASSLGGNRYEQYF. In nucleotides, the CDR3 is TGTGCCAGCAGCTTAGGAGGGAATCGCTACGAGCAGTACTTC.

The V and J genes are TRBV6-1 and TRBJ2-2; TRBD2 matches 7 bases. CDR3 size: 12 residues. Germline assignment: CDR1 MNHNS and CDR2 SASEGT. The junction had 2 bases not matched to a gene; V was cut back by 7 bases and J by 6 bases. The CDR3 loop reads CASNGGAGELFF. The CDR3 nucleotides read TGTGCCAGCAATGGGGGGGCCGGGGAGCTGTTTTTT.

The genes are TRBV28 and TRBJ2-6; 7 positions agree with TRBD1. CDR1 and CDR2 (germline): MDHEN, SYDVKM. The V and J ends lost 2 bases and 8 bases, in that order; junction bases with no gene match: 9. The length of the CDR3 is 16 residues. CDR3 amino acids: CASSLPGQRSTNVLTF. For the CDR3, the DNA is TGTGCCAGCAGTTTACCGGGACAGCGTAGCACCAACGTCCTGACTTTC.

This clonotype was seen only once. The J gene is TRBJ2-1, the V gene TRBV28; D is unresolved. Trimming stripped 3 bases from V and 8 bases from J, with 5 bases between. Germline CDR1 reads MDHEN; CDR2 reads SYDVKM. This CDR3 has 11 residues. The CDR3 DNA sequence: TGTGCCAGCAGTTTTTGGTATGAGCAGTTCTTC. It yields the protein CASSFWYEQFF.